The present T cell receptor (beta chain) was sequenced within a study of T cell repertoires in cytomegalovirus infection. Overall study: Public TCR beta signature analysis indicated the presence of both CMV infection and matching HLA type. Findings and limits, study-wide: What dominated the ex vivo response were HLA-C-restricted CMV-specific TCR beta clonotypes.

From the reads, TCRdb called clonotypes with MiXCR, one entry per CDR3 protein. The sample includes tens of thousands of distinct CDR3 sequences, about 27% seen only once; the top ten take roughly 65%. This clonotype was detected a few times. Its antigen remains unidentified. CDR3 length: 14 residues. Per germline, CDR1 LGHNA and CDR2 YNFKEQ. Trimming stripped 4 bases from V and 6 bases from J, with 16 bases between. This chain joins TRBV4-2 and TRBJ2-7; perhaps TRBD2 as D (6 bases). The sequence was collected from a human donor in good health (CMV status not recorded). Some clones in this sample may be carry-over from other donors' samples. Source: CD8+ T cells from cultured PBMCs, taken from culture after CMV antigen stimulation. For the CDR3, the DNA is TGTGCCAGCAGCCCCCCAGGACTAAGTCTCGAGCAGTACTTC. Protein sequence: CASSPPGLSLEQYF.